The rows below give T cell receptor beta chains drawn from one sample of a study of CD8 T cells in ankylosing spondylitis. Via MiXCR, TCRdb re-called the 5' RACE reads, giving one row per CDR3 protein. The table has 350,000 or so distinct CDR3 sequences, approximately 14% seen once; the top ten hold around 1%. The sequenced material came from blood, either unsorted or a sorted T cell fraction (not recorded which). Every receptor here comes from a male donor with ankylosing spondylitis or in good health (not recorded which). Both conserved end residues are part of each CDR3. D genes are given only for firm matches. The listing skips clone size in some rows; elsewhere it reads once, few, many or a size class.

DNA: TGTGCCAGCAGTTTAGACTCCCCGAACACCGGGGAGCTGTTTTTT
CDR3: CASSLDSPNTGELFF
size: many
J: TRBJ2-2
V: TRBV6-5
D: .

DNA: TGTGCCAGCAGAGACGTCGGGACAGAAGATTACGAGCAGTACTTC
CDR3: CASRDVGTEDYEQYF
size: .
J: TRBJ2-7
V: TRBV7-9
D: TRBD1

DNA: TGTGCCAGCAGTCGACAGGGTTTCGAGCAGTACTTC
CDR3: CASSRQGFEQYF
size: few
J: TRBJ2-7
V: TRBV3-1
D: TRBD1

DNA: TGCAGCGTTGAATGGCAGGGTAGGGCCCAGTACTTC
CDR3: CSVEWQGRAQYF
size: .
J: TRBJ2-5
V: TRBV29-1
D: .

DNA: TGTGCCAGCAGCTTCGATAAGGGGAGCTACAATGAGCAGTTCTTC
CDR3: CASSFDKGSYNEQFF
size: many
J: TRBJ2-1
V: TRBV11-1
D: .

DNA: TGCGCCAGCAGGACCGGGACAGGGGGAATAGGGGTTGCAGATACGCAGTATTTT
CDR3: CASRTGTGGIGVADTQYF
size: .
J: TRBJ2-3
V: TRBV5-1
D: TRBD1

DNA: TGTGCCAGCAGCTTAACAGGACTCCCCTATGGCTACACCTTC
CDR3: CASSLTGLPYGYTF
size: .
J: TRBJ1-2
V: TRBV11-2
D: .

DNA: TGTGCCAGCAGCCAAGAATCTGGGACCATCTCCGGCATTCAGTACTTC
CDR3: CASSQESGTISGIQYF
size: few
J: TRBJ2-4
V: TRBV3-1
D: .

DNA: TGCAGTGCTGGGACTAGCGGACGTACCCATGAGCAGTTCTTC
CDR3: CSAGTSGRTHEQFF
size: .
J: TRBJ2-1
V: TRBV20-1
D: TRBD2

DNA: TGTGCCAGCACCGGGACGCAGTACACAGATACGCAGTATTTT
CDR3: CASTGTQYTDTQYF
size: few
J: TRBJ2-3
V: TRBV12-3/TRBV12-4
D: .

DNA: TGTGCCAGCAGCGACAGGGGGACTACCGGGGAGCTGTTTTTT
CDR3: CASSDRGTTGELFF
size: few
J: TRBJ2-2
V: TRBV12-3/TRBV12-4
D: TRBD1

DNA: TGCGCCAGCGGACTCACCACAGATACGCAGTATTTT
CDR3: CASGLTTDTQYF
size: .
J: TRBJ2-3
V: TRBV5-1
D: .

DNA: TGTGCCAGCAGTTTATACGTGGCGGGGGGTGACGAGCAGTACTTC
CDR3: CASSLYVAGGDEQYF
size: few
J: TRBJ2-7
V: TRBV27
D: TRBD2

DNA: TGTGCCACCTCAACAGGCCTCTCTGGAAACACCATATATTTT
CDR3: CATSTGLSGNTIYF
size: many
J: TRBJ1-3
V: TRBV12-3/TRBV12-4
D: .

DNA: TGTGCCAGCAGCTCCTCGGGACTAATTGAAAATGAGCAGTTCTTC
CDR3: CASSSSGLIENEQFF
size: .
J: TRBJ2-1
V: TRBV28
D: TRBD2

DNA: TGTGCCAGCAGCCAAGAAAGTTCTCTCCTCTACGAGCAGTACTTC
CDR3: CASSQESSLLYEQYF
size: .
J: TRBJ2-7
V: TRBV4-2
D: .

DNA: TGTGCCAGCAGCTTAGTAACTCTGCGGGGCAATGGCTACACCTTC
CDR3: CASSLVTLRGNGYTF
size: .
J: TRBJ1-2
V: TRBV7-9
D: .

DNA: TGTGCCAGCAGCGACCCCCCATTGGCTAACACAGATACGCAGTATTTT
CDR3: CASSDPPLANTDTQYF
size: .
J: TRBJ2-3
V: TRBV9
D: .

DNA: TGTGCCATCAGTGACGGCAGGGCCCCAGATACGCAGTATTTT
CDR3: CAISDGRAPDTQYF
size: many
J: TRBJ2-3
V: TRBV10-3
D: .

DNA: TGTGCCAGCAGTCCCCACCCTAAATCGAGCAATCAGCCCCAGCATTTT
CDR3: CASSPHPKSSNQPQHF
size: many
J: TRBJ1-5
V: TRBV27
D: .

DNA: TGTGCCAGCAGCGTACACACAGGGGGCCTCTACGAGCAGTACTTC
CDR3: CASSVHTGGLYEQYF
size: few
J: TRBJ2-7
V: TRBV9
D: TRBD1

DNA: TGTGCCAGCAGCTTGGAGACAGGGACGGGTGGCTACACCTTC
CDR3: CASSLETGTGGYTF
size: few
J: TRBJ1-2
V: TRBV11-2
D: TRBD1

DNA: TGCAGTGCTAGCTCCAGGGAGAACACTGAAGCTTTCTTT
CDR3: CSASSRENTEAFF
size: few
J: TRBJ1-1
V: TRBV20-1
D: .

DNA: TGTGCCAGCTCACCGGTTTCCCTAGCGGGGACCCAAGAGACCCAGTACTTC
CDR3: CASSPVSLAGTQETQYF
size: .
J: TRBJ2-5
V: TRBV18
D: TRBD2

DNA: TGCGCCAGCAGCTTGGAGGCTAGTAAGTTCTTC
CDR3: CASSLEASKFF
size: few
J: TRBJ2-1
V: TRBV5-1
D: .

DNA: TGCGCCAGCAGCCCTGGGCCAGGGGGACAGCCCCAGCATTTT
CDR3: CASSPGPGGQPQHF
size: many
J: TRBJ1-5
V: TRBV5-1
D: TRBD1

DNA: TGTGCCTGGAGAGGATCGACTAATTCACCCCTCCACTTT
CDR3: CAWRGSTNSPLHF
size: .
J: TRBJ1-6
V: TRBV30
D: .

DNA: TGTGCCAGCAGCTTACTAGCGGGATTCTACAATGAGCAGTTCTTC
CDR3: CASSLLAGFYNEQFF
size: .
J: TRBJ2-1
V: TRBV7-2
D: TRBD2

DNA: TGTGCCAGCAGCTACTCGACAGCCTCTGGAAACACCATATATTTT
CDR3: CASSYSTASGNTIYF
size: few
J: TRBJ1-3
V: TRBV7-2
D: .

DNA: TGCGCCAGCAGCACGGGAGGTAGCGTCACCACCGGGGAGCTGTTTTTT
CDR3: CASSTGGSVTTGELFF
size: many
J: TRBJ2-2
V: TRBV5-1
D: TRBD2

DNA: TGTGCCTCCTCGGGACTAGCAGGCGGGGAGCTGTTTTTT
CDR3: CASSGLAGGELFF
size: .
J: TRBJ2-2
V: TRBV6-6
D: TRBD2

DNA: TGTGCCAGCAGCCAAGGAGTCAGGGGCTCGGAAGAGACCCAGTACTTC
CDR3: CASSQGVRGSEETQYF
size: few
J: TRBJ2-5
V: TRBV3-1
D: .

DNA: TGTGCCAGCAGCTTAGAGAGGCGTGGAAACACCATATATTTT
CDR3: CASSLERRGNTIYF
size: .
J: TRBJ1-3
V: TRBV7-8
D: .

DNA: TGTGCCAGTAGTCTCGTATTGGGCCGGACCGGGGAGCTGTTTTTT
CDR3: CASSLVLGRTGELFF
size: .
J: TRBJ2-2
V: TRBV19
D: .

DNA: TGTGCCAGCAGCGTAGGTTCTGCGGCCCGGGGCACCGGGGAGCTGTTTTTT
CDR3: CASSVGSAARGTGELFF
size: few
J: TRBJ2-2
V: TRBV5-6
D: .

DNA: TGTGCCAGCAGTGAAGGGTTGAGAGAGCAGTACTTC
CDR3: CASSEGLREQYF
size: .
J: TRBJ2-7
V: TRBV28
D: .

DNA: TGTGCCAAAGGGCAGCTAGCCTACAATGAGCAGTTCTTC
CDR3: CAKGQLAYNEQFF
size: .
J: TRBJ2-1
V: TRBV7-9
D: .

DNA: TGTGCCAGCACGCGAAGCTCTGGAAACACCATATATTTT
CDR3: CASTRSSGNTIYF
size: few
J: TRBJ1-3
V: TRBV12-3/TRBV12-4
D: .

DNA: TGCAGTGCTAGGTCTCCTCGGGGCTCGGGCGGGGAGCTGTTTTTT
CDR3: CSARSPRGSGGELFF
size: many
J: TRBJ2-2
V: TRBV20-1
D: .

DNA: TGCAGTGCAGAGACCGGGACTAGCGGGACGGAGCAGTTCTTC
CDR3: CSAETGTSGTEQFF
size: .
J: TRBJ2-1
V: TRBV20-1
D: TRBD2

DNA: TGCGCCAGCAAACTAGGGGTACAAGAGACCCAGTACTTC
CDR3: CASKLGVQETQYF
size: .
J: TRBJ2-5
V: TRBV5-1
D: .

DNA: TGTGCCACCAGCAGAGCCGGAGGGACGGGGGCCTACAATGAGCAGTTCTTC
CDR3: CATSRAGGTGAYNEQFF
size: .
J: TRBJ2-1
V: TRBV15
D: .

DNA: TGTGCCAGCAGCGGGGAGGGGCAAGAGACCCAGTACTTC
CDR3: CASSGEGQETQYF
size: .
J: TRBJ2-5
V: TRBV5-5
D: TRBD2

DNA: TGTGCCACCAGACTTTTGACAGGGACACAATACCTCTCCCACACAGATACGCAGTATTTT
CDR3: CATRLLTGTQYLSHTDTQYF
size: .
J: TRBJ2-3
V: TRBV24-1
D: TRBD1

DNA: TGTGCCAGCAGCTTCACCGACTCCCGACCCTTAGATACGCAGTATTTT
CDR3: CASSFTDSRPLDTQYF
size: .
J: TRBJ2-3
V: TRBV7-2
D: .

DNA: TGTGCCAGCAGCGTAGGGGTCGGGCCCGGGGATACGCAGTATTTT
CDR3: CASSVGVGPGDTQYF
size: .
J: TRBJ2-3
V: TRBV9
D: .

DNA: TGTGCCAGCAGCCAAGTGGGGGGAGACACTGAAGCTTTCTTT
CDR3: CASSQVGGDTEAFF
size: few
J: TRBJ1-1
V: TRBV3-1
D: .

DNA: TGCGCCAGCAGTGGGGGGCAGGGCAGGCGGCGGGATGGAGATACGCAGTATTTT
CDR3: CASSGGQGRRRDGDTQYF
size: .
J: TRBJ2-3
V: TRBV10-2
D: .

DNA: TGTGCCAGCAGCACGGCATGGACCTCCTATAATTCACCCCTCCACTTT
CDR3: CASSTAWTSYNSPLHF
size: many
J: TRBJ1-6
V: TRBV21-1
D: .

DNA: TGCGCCAGCAGCCGGGGGGGGGAAAGCTCTGCCTACGAGCAGTACTTC
CDR3: CASSRGGESSAYEQYF
size: few
J: TRBJ2-7
V: TRBV4-1
D: TRBD2